These 25 T cell receptor beta chains were sequenced from one sample in a study of cytomegalovirus exposure and HLA in healthy donors. PCR involved 60 Vbeta and 13 Jbeta primers. Measured with immunoSEQ multiplex PCR; TCRdb has only the in-frame clones, and not every one. The sample has roughly 120,000 clones; 75% to 85% are singletons. The sequenced material came from PBMCs. The receptors originated from a man in his fifties in good health and CMV-seronegative.

This clone was detected a few times. The J gene is TRBJ1-6, the V gene TRBV6-1; possible D gene TRBD1, 6 bases. Germline loops: CDR1 MNHNS, CDR2 SASEGT. The CDR3 loop spans 12 amino acids. V was trimmed by 6 bases and J by 15 bases, leaving 15 bases between them. The CDR3 bases are TGTGCCAGCAGAGTACAGGGACATGGCCTCCACTTT. Translated, it gives CASRVQGHGLHF.

This chain links TRBV29-1 with TRBJ2-1, with unresolved D. Trimming cost V 7 bases and J 4 bases, with 17 bases left between them. The CDR3 runs to 14 residues. In germline, CDR1 is SQVTM, CDR2 ANQGSEA. The CDR3 here is CSAPAHSRYNEQFF. The CDR3 bases are TGCAGCGCCCCCGCCCACAGCAGGTACAATGAGCAGTTCTTC.

The chain links TRBV5-1 to TRBJ1-6, with D uncertain. The CDR3 totals 16 residues. V was clipped by 0 bases and J by 9 bases, with 16 bases between them. Germline CDR1 and CDR2: SGHRS and YFSETQ. Here the CDR3 reads CASSLGRRRGGSPLHF. CDR3 nucleotide sequence: TGCGCCAGCAGCTTGGGTAGGCGCCGAGGCGGTTCACCCCTCCACTTT.

The gene calls are TRBV12-5 and TRBJ2-1, with D maybe TRBD2 (6 bases). The V end was cut by 2 bases, the J end by 8 bases, with 13 bases between. The CDR3 contains 14 residues. Germline V gene lookup returns CDR1 LGHNT and CDR2 FRNRAP. The CDR3 spells CASGLTAGRDEQFF. The CDR3 DNA follows: TGTGCTAGTGGTTTGACGGCGGGGCGGGATGAGCAGTTCTTC.

With regard to this clone: A junction end diverges from the germline sequence, so it may reflect a read error. Additional DNA sequences in this sample encode the identical CDR3. The chain carries TRBV4-1 and TRBJ1-5; TRBD1 matches at 11 bases. Germline values: CDR1 MGHRA, CDR2 YSYEKL. The CDR3 covers 20 residues. CDR3 protein: CASSQGVGTGGLGGNQPQHF. Written as DNA, the CDR3 is TGCGCCAGCAGCCAGGGGGTAGGGACAGGGGGTTTGGGTGGCAATCAGCCCCAGCATTTC.

The V call is TRBV5-1, the J call TRBJ1-6; D gene uncertain. The V gene's germline CDR1 is SGHRS and CDR2 YFSETQ. This CDR3 is built from 16 residues. Trimming removed 5 bases at V and 5 bases at J, with 17 bases between. CDR3 in amino acids: CASSHGVTKDNSPLHF. Written as DNA, the CDR3 is TGCGCCAGCAGTCACGGGGTGACAAAAGATAATTCACCCCTCCACTTT.

The chain recombines TRBV2 with TRBJ2-5; 11 bases align to TRBD1. The better agreement between TRBJ2-7 and the DNA end casts doubt on the J call. CDR3 length equals 14 residues. Germline CDR1 and CDR2: SNHLY and FYNNEI. The CDR3 sequence: CASSGTGGVYEQYF. In DNA, the CDR3 is TGTGCCAGCAGTGGGACAGGGGGCGTCTACGAGCAGTACTTC.

J is TRBJ1-2 and V is TRBV10-3, with D unresolved. The CDR3 has 13 residues. Germline V gene lookup returns CDR1 ENHRY and CDR2 SYGVKD. V was trimmed by 7 bases and J by 4 bases, leaving 13 bases between them. CDR3 region: CAITPDSSYGYTF. As DNA, the CDR3 is TGTGCCATCACTCCCGACTCGAGCTATGGCTACACCTTC.

In regard to this clone: At one boundary the junction diverges from the germline segment, which might be a read error. This chain uses TRBV7-9 with TRBJ1-2, with D possibly TRBD1 on 6 matching bases. The CDR3 contains 12 residues. The germline V gene has CDR1 SEHNR and CDR2 FQNEAQ (reference sequence). CDR3 DNA sequence: TGTTCCAGCAGCCCCCAGGGGAATGGCTACACCTTC. This encodes CSSSPQGNGYTF.

This chain connects TRBV5-4 to TRBJ2-7; 12 bases map to TRBD2. In germline, CDR1 is SGHNT, CDR2 YYREEE (reference sequence). The CDR3 is 17 amino acids. V was pared by 0 bases and J by 7 bases, with 11 bases of the junction left unmatched. For the CDR3, the DNA is TGTGCCAGCAGCTTGGGGACTAGCGGGGCCCGAGGAGGGGAGCAGTACTTC. It translates to CASSLGTSGARGGEQYF.

The chain links TRBV23-1 to TRBJ2-2; D possibly corresponds to TRBD1 (7 bases). TRBV23-1 is noted as an ORF with a role that remains uncertain. CDR3 length equals 19 residues. With 2 bases removed from V and 5 bases from J, the gap between germline ends came to 24 bases. The CDR3 region has the DNA TGCGCCAGCAGTCAAGCCGGGACAACCCACAGGGGAGGTACCGGGGAGCTGTTTTTT. Protein: CASSQAGTTHRGGTGELFF.

The V call is TRBV5-4, the J call TRBJ1-2; a weak D match, TRBD1 (5 bases). Per the germline V gene, CDR1 is SGHNT and CDR2 is YYREEE (reference sequence). Trimming cost V 3 bases and J 4 bases, with 13 bases left between them. CDR3 length equals 14 residues. The CDR3 DNA reads as TGTGCCAGCAGCTCGCGGACACGCTCCTATGGCTACACCTTC. Translating it yields CASSSRTRSYGYTF.

This clone occurred a few times. The V gene is TRBV18, the J gene TRBJ1-6; D is undetermined. Trimming left V 1 base short and J 5 bases short, with 12 bases between. Germline CDR1 KGHSH, CDR2 LQKENI. This CDR3 contains 16 residues. The CDR3 protein is CASSPRRSQDNSPLHF. The CDR3 DNA reads TGTGCCAGCTCACCACGGAGGTCTCAAGATAATTCACCCCTCCACTTT.

There are a few counts of this clone. This chain connects TRBV15 to TRBJ1-4; TRBD1 might be the D (6 bases). Germline V lookup: CDR1 LNHNV, CDR2 YYDKDF (reference sequence). Trimming left V 2 bases short and J 7 bases short, with 14 bases between. The CDR3 length is 15 residues. DNA of the CDR3: TGTGCCACCAGCAGAATTCGAGGGGGGGCTGAAAAACTGTTTTTT. This codes for CATSRIRGGAEKLFF.

This clone was seen only a few times. The same CDR3 is also encoded by other DNA sequences in this sample. The V call is TRBV7-2, the J call TRBJ2-2; 7 bases are shared with TRBD1. Germline V gives CDR1 SGHTA, CDR2 FQGNSA. The CDR3 totals 15 residues. Trimming at V came to 5 bases and at J to 4 bases, leaving 7 bases not matched to a gene. CDR3 bases: TGTGCCAGCAGCCCTAGGACAGGTGGCACCGGGGAGCTGTTTTTT. Amino acids: CASSPRTGGTGELFF.

This rearrangement joins TRBV11-1 to TRBJ1-2, with D perhaps matching TRBD1 (6 bases). V lost 5 bases to trimming and J lost 8 bases, with 12 bases between them. The CDR3 consists of 12 residues. Germline V gives CDR1 SGHAT, CDR2 FQDESV (reference sequence). The CDR3 region is CASSVQGRGYTF. In nucleotides, the CDR3 is TGTGCCAGCAGCGTACAGGGTCGAGGCTACACCTTC.

This rearrangement joins TRBV4-3 to TRBJ1-1; a possible D gene is TRBD1 (5 bases). Germline assignment: CDR1 LGHNA and CDR2 YSLEER. The length of the CDR3 is 16 residues. V was shortened by 0 bases and J by 5 bases, with 16 bases between the two germline ends. The CDR3 DNA is TGCGCCAGCAGCCAAGAAAGAACAATTCGGGGGACTGAAGCTTTCTTT. It yields the protein CASSQERTIRGTEAFF.

This clone has just a few counts. This chain connects TRBV19 to TRBJ2-5; 8 nucleotides line up with TRBD1. The end of the DNA is better explained by TRBJ2-7, so the J call may be wrong. Germline V gene data show CDR1 as LNHDA and CDR2 as SQIVND (reference sequence). The CDR3 covers 14 residues. CDR3 sequence (DNA): TGTGCCAGTAGTGCAGGGGGCCTAACCTACGAGCAGTACTTC. The encoded protein is CASSAGGLTYEQYF.

This clone appeared once. The rearrangement uses TRBV6-5 and TRBJ1-2; D gene uncertain. The CDR3 has 12 amino acids. Germline assignment: CDR1 MNHEY and CDR2 SVGAGI. V lost 2 bases, J lost 8 bases, and 9 bases lay in between. The CDR3 coding sequence is TGTGCCAGCAGTTACCGGGGTACCGGCTACACCTTC. Residues: CASSYRGTGYTF.

The chain has TRBV7-6 and TRBJ2-3, with 9 bases identical to TRBD1. CDR3 size: 14 residues. The V and J ends lost 4 bases and 6 bases, in that order; junction bases with no gene match: 5. Germline V gene sequence: CDR1 SGHVS, CDR2 FNYEAQ. The CDR3 region is CASSSGQGLDTQYF. The CDR3 nucleotides read TGTGCCAGCAGCTCGGGACAGGGACTGGATACGCAGTATTTT.

This sequence joins TRBV7-9 and TRBJ2-3; TRBD2 agrees at 7 bases. J lost 4 bases, V lost 5 bases, and 3 bases had no gene match. The germline V gene encodes CDR1 SEHNR and CDR2 FQNEAQ (reference sequence). This CDR3 spans 13 amino acids. The CDR3 DNA reads TGTGCCAGCAGCCACACTAGCGCAGATACGCAGTATTTT. It codes for CASSHTSADTQYF.

The chain is built from TRBV6-5 and TRBJ1-3; possibly TRBD1 for D (5 bases). V was cut by 0 bases and J by 2 bases, with 8 bases left in between. CDR1 and CDR2 (germline): MNHEY, SVGAGI. CDR3 length equals 15 residues. CDR3 protein: CASSYSSRAGNTIYF. CDR3 nucleotide sequence: TGTGCCAGCAGTTACTCGTCCAGGGCTGGAAACACCATATATTTT.

The rearrangement uses TRBV5-6 and TRBJ2-7, with 10 bases identical to TRBD1. Germline V CDR1 and CDR2: SGHDT, YYEEEE. This CDR3 has 14 amino acids. The J segment lost 5 bases and the V segment lost 6 bases, leaving 8 bases of the junction unmatched. This CDR3 is CASTRTGTGDEQYF. CDR3 nucleotide sequence: TGTGCCAGCACCCGGACAGGGACAGGGGACGAGCAGTACTTC.

V and J are TRBV6-4 and TRBJ2-5; 9 bases line up with TRBD2. V shed 9 bases, J shed 5 bases, and the junction held 13 bases outside the gene matches. Germline lookup yields CDR1 MRHNA and CDR2 SNTAGT. The CDR3 totals 15 residues. Here the CDR3 reads CARPGGSGGAETQYF. Here the CDR3 DNA reads TGTGCCAGACCTGGGGGTAGCGGGGGTGCGGAGACCCAGTACTTC.

The chain has TRBV30 and TRBJ1-1; no clear D gene. Per the germline V gene, CDR1 is GTSNPN and CDR2 is SVGIG (reference sequence). V dropped 8 bases and J dropped 0 bases, with 16 bases sitting between them. This CDR3 region has 14 residues. CDR3 coding DNA: TGTGCCGGCCTCTCGGGGTCCATGAACACTGAAGCTTTCTTT. It is translated as CAGLSGSMNTEAFF.